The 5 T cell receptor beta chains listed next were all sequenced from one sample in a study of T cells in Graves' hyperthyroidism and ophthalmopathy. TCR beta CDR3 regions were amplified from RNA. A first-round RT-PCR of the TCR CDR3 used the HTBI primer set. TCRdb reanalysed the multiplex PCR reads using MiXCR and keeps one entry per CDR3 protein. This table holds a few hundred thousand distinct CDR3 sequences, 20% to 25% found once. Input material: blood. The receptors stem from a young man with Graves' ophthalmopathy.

CDR3 DNA sequence: TGTGCCATCACCTCGACAGGGATCAACGAGCAGTACTTC. Translation gives CAITSTGINEQYF. The J gene is TRBJ2-7, the V gene TRBV10-3; TRBD1 agrees at 7 bases. The CDR3 consists of 13 residues. The germline CDR1 and CDR2 sequences are ENHRY and SYGVKD. V was pared by 7 bases and J by 5 bases, with 8 bases of the junction left unmatched.

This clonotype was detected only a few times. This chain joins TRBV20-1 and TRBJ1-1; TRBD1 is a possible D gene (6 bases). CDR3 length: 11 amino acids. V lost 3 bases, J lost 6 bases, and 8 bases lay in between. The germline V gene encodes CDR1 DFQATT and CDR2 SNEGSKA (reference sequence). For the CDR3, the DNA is TGCAGTGCTAGGAGGGGGGCTGAAGCTTTCTTT. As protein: CSARRGAEAFF.

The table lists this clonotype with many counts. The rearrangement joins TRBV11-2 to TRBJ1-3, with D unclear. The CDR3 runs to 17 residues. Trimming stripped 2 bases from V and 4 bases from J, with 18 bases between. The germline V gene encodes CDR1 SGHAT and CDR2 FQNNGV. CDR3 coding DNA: TGTGCCAGCAGCTTAATGGGGTTCCGGGGAAAAGGAAACACCATATATTTT. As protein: CASSLMGFRGKGNTIYF.

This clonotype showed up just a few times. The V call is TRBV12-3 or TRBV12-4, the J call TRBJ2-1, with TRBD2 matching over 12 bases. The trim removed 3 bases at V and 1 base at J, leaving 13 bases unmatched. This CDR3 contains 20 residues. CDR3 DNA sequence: TGTGCCAGCAGTTTCATGTTTGGGCTAGCGGGAGGGCCATCCTACAATGAGCAGTTCTTC. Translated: CASSFMFGLAGGPSYNEQFF.

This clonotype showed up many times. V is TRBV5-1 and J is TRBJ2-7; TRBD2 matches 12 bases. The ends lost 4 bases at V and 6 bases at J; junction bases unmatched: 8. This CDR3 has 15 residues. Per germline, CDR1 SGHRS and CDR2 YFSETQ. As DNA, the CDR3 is TGCGCCAGCAGCGGGACGACTAGCGGGAGTCCCGAGCAGTACTTC. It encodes CASSGTTSGSPEQYF.